This T cell receptor beta chain is drawn from a study of T cells in Graves' hyperthyroidism and ophthalmopathy. Study summary: Pretreatment peripheral blood was obtained at initial diagnosis. Study results and limitations: Ophthalmopathy stood apart from stable hyperthyroidism in a 13 V-J model.

There are a few counts of this clonotype. Antigen: not known. The source material, RNA transcripts, was used to amplify TCR beta CDR3 regions. The study used the HTBI primer set for a first-round RT-PCR of the TCR CDR3. MiXCR, run by TCRdb on the multiplex PCR reads, gives a single entry per CDR3 protein. This table has around 490,000 distinct CDR3 sequences, nearly 20% appearing once. The sequenced sample consisted of blood. The sequence derives from a man aged 35-49 years with Graves' ophthalmopathy.

The CDR3 reads CASSMFFVGAYEQYF. The CDR3 DNA reads TGTGCCAGTAGTATGTTCTTTGTGGGAGCCTACGAGCAGTACTTC. The rearrangement joins TRBV19 to TRBJ2-7; tentative D call: TRBD2 (5 bases). This CDR3 is built from 15 residues. Germline loops: CDR1 LNHDA, CDR2 SQIVND (reference sequence). Trimming pared 3 bases from V and 2 bases from J, leaving 14 bases between.